These 31 T cell receptor beta chains originate from one sample sequenced in a study of blood T cell repertoires in COVID-19. The method was immunoSEQ multiplex PCR; TCRdb's version includes in-frame clones alone and lacks a portion of them. The sample records roughly 250,000 clones, around 88% being singletons. Material: peripheral blood. The origin of the receptors is a man aged 25 to 45 with acute or convalescent COVID-19.

The chain is built from TRBV27 and TRBJ1-5; tentative D call: TRBD1 (6 bases). The CDR3 sequence is 17 residues long. Trimming pared 3 bases from V and 0 bases from J, leaving 15 bases between. CDR1 and CDR2 from the germline V gene are MNHEY and SMNVEV (reference sequence). CDR3 DNA sequence: TGTGCCAGCAGTTTTACACAGGGAATTTATAGCAATCAGCCCCAGCATTTT. This encodes CASSFTQGIYSNQPQHF.

The genes are TRBV28 and TRBJ1-1; no clear D gene. Germline V gives CDR1 MDHEN, CDR2 SYDVKM. The CDR3 spans 13 residues. Trimming pared 10 bases from V and 2 bases from J, leaving 14 bases between. The CDR3 loop reads CAIGLKGNTEAFF. CDR3 bases: TGTGCCATTGGACTGAAGGGAAACACTGAAGCTTTCTTT.

The CDR3 DNA reads as TGTGCCAGCAGTTGGGGGGGACAGGTTGATAATTCACCCCTCCACTTT. This translates into CASSWGGQVDNSPLHF. V usage is TRBV5-4 and J usage is TRBJ1-6; 8 bases map to TRBD1. V shed 5 bases and J 5 bases; nucleotides not matched to a gene: 9. The CDR3 is made up of 16 amino acids. Looked up from germline, CDR1 is SGHNT and CDR2 is YYREEE (reference sequence).

This clone appeared once. The chain employs TRBV4-1 and TRBJ1-3, with 8 nucleotides matching TRBD1. Germline lookup yields CDR1 MGHRA and CDR2 YSYEKL. Trimming at V came to 4 bases and at J to 1 base, leaving 9 bases not matched to a gene. CDR3 size: 17 residues. This chain's CDR3 is CASSPLRQGASGNTIYF. The DNA of the CDR3 is TGCGCCAGCAGCCCGCTCCGGCAGGGGGCTTCTGGAAACACCATATATTTT.

The J gene is TRBJ2-1, the V gene TRBV19, with TRBD1 identical over 10 bases. V shed 4 bases and J 4 bases; nucleotides not matched to a gene: 4. CDR1 is LNHDA, CDR2 SQIVND, per germline (reference sequence). This CDR3 has 15 amino acids. Written as DNA, the CDR3 is TGTGCCAGTAGTAAGACAGGGGGCCTATACAATGAGCAGTTCTTC. Residues: CASSKTGGLYNEQFF.

The rearrangement uses TRBV28 and TRBJ2-3, with D perhaps matching TRBD1 (5 bases). V was clipped by 2 bases and J by 10 bases, with 10 bases between them. The CDR3 covers 12 residues. Looked up from germline, CDR1 is MDHEN and CDR2 is SYDVKM. The chain's CDR3 is CASSLKGFAQYF. CDR3 nucleotide sequence: TGTGCCAGCAGTTTAAAGGGGTTCGCGCAGTATTTT.

This chain connects TRBV30 to TRBJ1-6; D uncertain. Looked up from germline, CDR1 is GTSNPN and CDR2 is SVGIG (reference sequence). CDR3 length: 16 amino acids. Trimming took 3 bases from V and 5 from J, leaving 17 bases between them. This CDR3 reads CAWRGWERKDNSPLHF. The CDR3 DNA reads as TGTGCCTGGAGGGGTTGGGAGAGAAAAGATAATTCACCCCTCCACTTT.

This clone was seen once. The chain has TRBV6-6 and TRBJ1-6; 9 nucleotides align to TRBD1. V lost 8 bases, J lost 10 bases, and 6 bases stayed unmatched. The CDR3 contains 13 residues. Germline V gives CDR1 MNHNY, CDR2 SVGAGI (reference sequence). CDR3 loop: CASHLQGASPLHF. In DNA, the CDR3 is TGTGCCAGCCACTTACAGGGGGCCTCACCCCTCCACTTT.

V usage is TRBV19 and J usage is TRBJ1-5; 7 bases align to TRBD1. Trimming took 6 bases from V and 1 from J; bases not matched to a gene: 6. This CDR3 is 15 amino acids long. CDR1 is LNHDA and CDR2 is SQIVND in the germline V gene (reference sequence). The CDR3 DNA reads as TGTGCCAGTAGGACAGACAGGGTAAGCAATCAGCCCCAGCATTTT. It yields the protein CASRTDRVSNQPQHF.

This sequence joins TRBV19 and TRBJ2-6, with 8 positions matching TRBD1. The CDR3 runs 18 residues. Trimming cost V 4 bases and J 0 bases; bases outside gene matches: 8. Germline-derived CDR1 and CDR2 are LNHDA and SQIVND (reference sequence). CDR3 bases: TGTGCCAGTAGTAACCGGGACAGGAAGTACTCTGGGGCCAACGTCCTGACTTTC. Protein product: CASSNRDRKYSGANVLTF.

The chain has TRBV18 and TRBJ1-1; weak D call: TRBD1 (6 bases). CDR1 and CDR2 (germline): KGHSH, LQKENI. V lost 4 bases and J lost 1, with 7 bases in between. The CDR3 extends over 13 amino acids. The CDR3 nucleotides read TGTGCCAGCTCACGACAGGAGAACACTGAAGCTTTCTTT. It encodes CASSRQENTEAFF.

The chain joins TRBV7-9 to TRBJ1-5, with a possible D match to TRBD1 (6 bases). Per the germline V gene, CDR1 is SEHNR and CDR2 is FQNEAQ (reference sequence). V dropped 6 bases and J dropped 3 bases, with 15 bases sitting between them. The CDR3 covers 15 residues. This CDR3 reads CASSQGGGHNQPQHF. The DNA of the CDR3 is TGTGCCAGCAGTCAAGGGGGGGGGCACAATCAGCCCCAGCATTTT.

Here the CDR3 reads CASSSGQGAEYF. The CDR3 DNA is TGCGCCAGCAGCTCGGGACAGGGGGCTGAGTACTTC. The chain has TRBV5-1 and TRBJ2-7; TRBD1 agrees at 12 bases. V was pared by 3 bases and J by 11 bases, with 3 bases of the junction left unmatched. The germline gives CDR1 SGHRS, CDR2 YFSETQ. The CDR3 loop spans 12 amino acids.

This chain links TRBV30 with TRBJ2-7, with 10 bases aligning to TRBD2. The CDR3 runs 15 residues. The ends lost 4 bases at V and 6 bases at J; junction bases unmatched: 12. Germline CDR1 is GTSNPN and CDR2 is SVGIG (reference sequence). In nucleotides, the CDR3 is TGTGCCTGGATGGAGCGGGGGGGCTGGGAGTTCGAGCAGTACTTC. Protein sequence: CAWMERGGWEFEQYF.

The V call is TRBV19, the J call TRBJ2-7; possible D gene TRBD2, 5 bases. V was cut by 3 bases and J by 2 bases, with 14 bases left in between. This CDR3 is built from 15 residues. CDR1 LNHDA and CDR2 SQIVND come from the germline V gene (reference sequence). The CDR3 DNA sequence: TGTGCCAGTAGTATCGGACCACTCGGGGCCTACGAGCAGTACTTC. Translation: CASSIGPLGAYEQYF.

The rearrangement links TRBV5-1 to TRBJ2-7; D is perhaps TRBD2 (7 bases). This CDR3 spans 14 amino acids. V shed 4 bases and J shed 1 base, with 12 bases lying between them. Germline CDR1 is SGHRS and CDR2 is YFSETQ. The CDR3 coding sequence is TGCGCCAGCAGCGGGGGCGGGGGATCCTACGAGCAGTACTTC. Residues: CASSGGGGSYEQYF.

CDR3 nucleotides: TGTGCCAGCAGCGCGACACCCCTCGCCGAAGCTTTCTTT. Translating it yields CASSATPLAEAFF. The chain joins TRBV7-3 to TRBJ1-1; D is unclear. CDR3 length equals 13 residues. Trimming shortened V by 5 bases and J by 8 bases, and 15 bases separated the two germline ends. Germline CDR1 reads SGHTA; CDR2 reads FQGTGA.

The chain employs TRBV11-3 and TRBJ2-3; the D gene is possibly TRBD2 (6 bases). The CDR3 runs 15 residues. Per germline, CDR1 SGHNT and CDR2 YENEEA. The V and J ends lost 5 bases and 8 bases respectively, with 20 bases between them. The CDR3 spells CASSPRGLGGGTQYF. CDR3 coding DNA: TGTGCCAGCAGCCCAAGGGGACTGGGGGGAGGTACGCAGTATTTT. The full variable domain, rest sourced from reference TRBV11-3 and TRBJ2-3, is EAGVVQSPRYKIIEKKQPVAFWCNPISGHNTLYWYLQNLGQGPELLIRYENEEAVDDSQLPKDRFSAERLKGVDSTLKIQPAELGDSAVYLCASSPRGLGGGTQYFGPGTRLTVL.

The chain employs TRBV7-8 and TRBJ1-5; 9 bases fit TRBD1. Germline V gives CDR1 SGHVS, CDR2 FQNEAQ. Germline trimming cut 5 bases from V and 4 bases from J; bases unmatched to any gene: 6. This CDR3 spans 15 amino acids. CDR3 sequence: CASSPTTGGNQPQHF. The CDR3 nucleotides are TGTGCCAGCAGCCCCACGACAGGGGGAAATCAGCCCCAGCATTTT. The entire variable domain, with the rest obtained from reference TRBV7-8 and TRBJ1-5, is as follows: GAGVSQSPRYKVAKRGQDVALRCDPISGHVSLFWYQQALGQGPEFLTYFQNEAQLDKSGLPSDRFFAERPEGSVSTLKIQRTQQEDSAVYLCASSPTTGGNQPQHFGDGTRLSIL.

The chain couples TRBV19 to TRBJ2-7, with 8 bases matching TRBD1. The germline V gene encodes CDR1 LNHDA and CDR2 SQIVND (reference sequence). This CDR3 region has 12 residues. After removal of 9 bases from V and 3 bases from J, the junction contained 4 bases not matched to a gene. The CDR3 sequence: CASGQGYYEQYF. CDR3 bases: TGTGCCAGCGGACAGGGATACTACGAGCAGTACTTC.

The chain is built from TRBV19 and TRBJ2-1; TRBD2 might be the D (5 bases). Germline V lookup: CDR1 LNHDA, CDR2 SQIVND (reference sequence). Trimming left V 9 bases short and J 9 bases short, with 9 bases between. CDR3 length: 10 residues. CDR3 coding DNA: TGTGCCAGCAGCGGTGGTGAGCAGTTCTTC. Translation: CASSGGEQFF.

V and J are TRBV6-5 and TRBJ1-1; 9 nucleotides line up with TRBD1. Germline CDR1 is MNHEY and CDR2 is SVGAGI. V shed 6 bases, J shed 8 bases, and the junction held 7 bases outside the gene matches. The length of the CDR3 is 13 residues. CDR3 in DNA: TGTGCCAGCAGCGTACAGGGGGCAGAGGAAGCTTTCTTT. Amino acid sequence: CASSVQGAEEAFF.

This rearrangement joins TRBV2 to TRBJ1-2; TRBD1 might be the D (5 bases). The CDR3 covers 15 residues. CDR1 and CDR2 from the germline V gene are SNHLY and FYNNEI. Trimming shortened V by 7 bases and J by 6 bases, and 21 bases separated the two germline ends. The DNA for the CDR3 is TGTGCCAGCACCCAGGGAGGATGGGATCGGAATGGCTACACCTTC. Translation gives CASTQGGWDRNGYTF. The variable domain in full, completed from reference TRBV2 and TRBJ1-2, reads EPEVTQTPSHQVTQMGQEVILRCVPISNHLYFYWYRQILGQKVEFLVSFYNNEISEKSEIFDDQFSVERPDGSNFTLKIRSTKLEDSAMYFCASTQGGWDRNGYTFGSGTRLTVV.

This rearrangement joins TRBV5-8 to TRBJ1-5; D is uncertain. The V and J ends lost 1 base and 1 base respectively, with 9 bases between them. Germline CDR1 SGHTS, CDR2 YDEGEE. The CDR3 length is 15 residues. The CDR3 sequence: CASSLQQTSNQPQHF. The CDR3 coding sequence is TGTGCCAGCAGCTTGCAACAGACGAGCAATCAGCCCCAGCATTTT. Drawing the rest from reference TRBV5-8 and TRBJ1-5, the complete variable domain is EAGVTQSPTHLIKTRGQQATLRCSPISGHTSVYWYQQALGLGLQFLLWYDEGEERNRGNFPPRFSGRQFPNYSSELNVNALELEDSALYLCASSLQQTSNQPQHFGDGTRLSIL.

A note on this clone: Other DNA sequences within the sample encode an identical CDR3. The chain has TRBV10-1 and TRBJ1-1; TRBD1 might be the D (5 bases). This CDR3 has 13 amino acids. The V gene lost 3 bases and the J gene lost 2 bases, with 7 bases spanning the gap. CDR1 is WNHNN and CDR2 is SYGVQD in the germline V gene (reference sequence). The CDR3 region is CASSDQGNTEAFF. The CDR3 bases are TGCGCCAGCAGTGATCAGGGTAACACTGAAGCTTTCTTT.

This rearrangement joins TRBV29-1 to TRBJ2-5; 10 positions match TRBD1. CDR3 length: 14 residues. Germline V gene data show CDR1 as SQVTM and CDR2 as ANQGSEA. J gave up 3 bases and V 7 bases, and 8 bases lay outside the gene matches. CDR3 sequence reads: CSAQRGTGEETQYF. CDR3 nucleotides: TGCAGCGCCCAGCGGGGGACAGGGGAAGAGACCCAGTACTTC.

This clone came up once. The chain uses TRBV19 and TRBJ1-5, with 8 nucleotides matching TRBD1. Germline V lookup: CDR1 LNHDA, CDR2 SQIVND (reference sequence). V gave up 4 bases and J gave up 5 bases; unmatched junction bases: 10. The CDR3 loop spans 16 amino acids. The CDR3 DNA reads as TGTGCCAGTAGTAAGTCCCGACAGGGGACTGATCAGCCCCAGCATTTT. Protein sequence: CASSKSRQGTDQPQHF.

The rearrangement joins TRBV9 to TRBJ1-1, with 8 bases that match TRBD1. Trimming at V came to 0 bases and at J to 0 bases, leaving 1 base not matched to a gene. Germline assignment: CDR1 SGDLS and CDR2 YYNGEE. The CDR3 covers 15 residues. CDR3: CASSVVTGVNTEAFF. The CDR3 nucleotides read TGTGCCAGCAGCGTAGTGACAGGGGTGAACACTGAAGCTTTCTTT. Combining the CDR3 with reference TRBV9 and TRBJ1-1 gives the whole variable domain DSGVTQTPKHLITATGQRVTLRCSPRSGDLSVYWYQQSLDQGLQFLIQYYNGEERAKGNILERFSAQQFPDLHSELNLSSLELGDSALYFCASSVVTGVNTEAFFGQGTRLTVV.

The rearrangement joins TRBV28 to TRBJ2-1; 13 bases are shared with TRBD2. The CDR3 length is 18 residues. The J segment lost 7 bases and the V segment lost 7 bases, leaving 16 bases of the junction unmatched. The V gene's germline CDR1 is MDHEN and CDR2 SYDVKM. This CDR3 is CASTVLAGGYRAENEQFF. The CDR3 nucleotides are TGTGCCAGCACAGTACTAGCGGGAGGGTACAGGGCGGAGAATGAGCAGTTCTTC.

This chain uses TRBV11-2 with TRBJ2-7; 9 bases match TRBD2. CDR1 and CDR2 (germline): SGHAT, FQNNGV. CDR3 length: 14 residues. The V and J ends lost 2 bases and 5 bases, in that order; junction bases with no gene match: 4. The CDR3, as DNA: TGTGCCAGCAGCTTACGTCTAGCGGGAAACGAGCAGTACTTC. This sequence encodes CASSLRLAGNEQYF.

The chain employs TRBV28 and TRBJ2-2; the match to TRBD2 covers 7 bases. The V gene's germline CDR1 is MDHEN and CDR2 SYDVKM. The CDR3 sequence is 19 residues long. V shed 2 bases, J shed 2 bases, and the junction held 14 bases outside the gene matches. CDR3 DNA: TGTGCCAGCAGTTTACCCCCGGGGAGGCGGGAGCCTAACACCGGGGAGCTGTTTTTT. Translating gives CASSLPPGRREPNTGELFF.